The present entry profiles one T cell receptor (beta chain) with its context. Its antigen is unidentified. The entry originates in a study of brain T cells in children with intractable seizures. General study results and limits: Pre- and post-surgery blood differed in depth, so pre-surgery absences may be undersampling.

Sequenced by immunoSEQ multiplex PCR; TCRdb stores in-frame clones only, minus some. The sample records fewer than 85,000 clones, 90% to 95% being singletons. V dropped 0 bases and J dropped 8 bases, with 20 bases sitting between them. This CDR3 comprises 17 residues. Germline CDR1 reads LNHDA; CDR2 reads SQIVND (reference sequence). This sample comprised peripheral blood, obtained at surgery. V and J are TRBV19 and TRBJ1-3; no definite D call. This TCR was recovered from a boy less than two years old with tuberous sclerosis and intractable seizures. The CDR3: CASSIDPAGPIADTIYF. CDR3 sequence (DNA): TGTGCCAGTAGTATAGATCCCGCCGGGCCCATAGCCGACACCATATATTTT.